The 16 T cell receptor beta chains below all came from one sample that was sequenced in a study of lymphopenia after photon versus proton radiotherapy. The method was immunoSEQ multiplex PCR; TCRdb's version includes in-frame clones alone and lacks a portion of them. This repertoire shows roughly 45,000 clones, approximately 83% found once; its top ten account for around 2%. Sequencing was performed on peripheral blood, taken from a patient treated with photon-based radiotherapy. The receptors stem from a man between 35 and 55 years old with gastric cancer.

The CDR3 sequence: CAGRGTAYTGELFF. The CDR3 DNA reads as TGCGCCGGCCGTGGGACAGCGTACACCGGGGAGCTGTTTTTT. The genes are TRBV5-1 and TRBJ2-2; 7 nucleotides line up with TRBD1. Germline V gene sequence: CDR1 SGHRS, CDR2 YFSETQ. CDR3 length equals 14 residues. J was trimmed by 3 bases and V by 10 bases; bases with no gene match: 9.

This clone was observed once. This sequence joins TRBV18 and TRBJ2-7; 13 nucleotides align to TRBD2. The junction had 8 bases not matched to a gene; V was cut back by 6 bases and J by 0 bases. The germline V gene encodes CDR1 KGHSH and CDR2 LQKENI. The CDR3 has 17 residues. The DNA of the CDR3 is TGTGCCAGCTCGACTAGCGGGGGGCTATTGAGCTCCTACGAGCAGTACTTC. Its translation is CASSTSGGLLSSYEQYF.

The chain's CDR3 is CASSPPTSGDYNEQFF. CDR3 coding DNA: TGTGCCAGCAGCCCCCCGACTAGCGGGGATTACAATGAGCAGTTCTTC. The chain is built from TRBV4-2 and TRBJ2-1, with 11 bases fitting TRBD2. The germline V gene encodes CDR1 LGHNA and CDR2 YNFKEQ. The CDR3 sequence is 16 residues long. Trimming removed 4 bases from V and 4 bases from J; junction bases left unmatched: 6.

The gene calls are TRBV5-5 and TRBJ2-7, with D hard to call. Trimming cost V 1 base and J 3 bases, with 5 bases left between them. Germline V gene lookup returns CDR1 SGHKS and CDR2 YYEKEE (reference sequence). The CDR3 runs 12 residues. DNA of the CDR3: TGTGCCAGCAGCTTGCCAGGCTACGAGCAGTACTTC. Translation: CASSLPGYEQYF.

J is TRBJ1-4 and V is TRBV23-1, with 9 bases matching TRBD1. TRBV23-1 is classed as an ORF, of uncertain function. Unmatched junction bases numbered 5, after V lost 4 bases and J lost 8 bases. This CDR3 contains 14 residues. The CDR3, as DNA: TGCGCCAGCAGTCCGGGACAGGGTGGCGAAAAACTGTTTTTT. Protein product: CASSPGQGGEKLFF.

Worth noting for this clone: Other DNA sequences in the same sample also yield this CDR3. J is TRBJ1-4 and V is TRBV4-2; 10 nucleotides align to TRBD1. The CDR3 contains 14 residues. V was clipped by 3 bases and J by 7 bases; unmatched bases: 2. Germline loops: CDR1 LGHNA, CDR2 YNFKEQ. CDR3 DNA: TGTGCCAGCAGCCAGAGACAGGGGGCTGAAAAACTGTTTTTT. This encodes CASSQRQGAEKLFF.

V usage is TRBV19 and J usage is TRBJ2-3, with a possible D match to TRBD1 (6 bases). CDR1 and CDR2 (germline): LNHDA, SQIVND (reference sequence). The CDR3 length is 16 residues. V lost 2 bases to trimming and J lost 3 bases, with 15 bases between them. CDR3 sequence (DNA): TGTGCCAGTAGTATACTTGGGGGCGCTGGGACAGATACGCAGTATTTT. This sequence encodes CASSILGGAGTDTQYF.

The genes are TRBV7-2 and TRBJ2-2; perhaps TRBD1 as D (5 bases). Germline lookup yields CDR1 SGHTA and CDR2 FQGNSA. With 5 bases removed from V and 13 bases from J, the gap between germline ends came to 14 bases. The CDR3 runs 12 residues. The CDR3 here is CASSPSRDRLFF. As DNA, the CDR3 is TGTGCCAGCAGCCCATCCCGCGACAGGCTGTTTTTT. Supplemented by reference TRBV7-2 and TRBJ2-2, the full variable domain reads GAGVSQSPSNKVTEKGKDVELRCDPISGHTALYWYRQSLGQGLEFLIYFQGNSAPDKSGLPSDRFSAERTGGSVSTLTIQRTQQEDSAVYLCASSPSRDRLFFGEGSRLTVL.

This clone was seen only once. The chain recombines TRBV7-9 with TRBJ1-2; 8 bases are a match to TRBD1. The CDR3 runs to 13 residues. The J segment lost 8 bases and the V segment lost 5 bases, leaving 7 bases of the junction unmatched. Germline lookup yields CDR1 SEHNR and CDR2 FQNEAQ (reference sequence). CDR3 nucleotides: TGTGCCAGCAGCCGACAGGGGTCGGAAGGCTACACCTTC. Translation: CASSRQGSEGYTF.

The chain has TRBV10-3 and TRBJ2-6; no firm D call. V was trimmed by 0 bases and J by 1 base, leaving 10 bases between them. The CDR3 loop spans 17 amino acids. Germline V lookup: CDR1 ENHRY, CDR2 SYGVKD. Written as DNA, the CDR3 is TGTGCCATCAGTGAGTCCCCCTTTAGGTCTGGGGCCAACGTCCTGACTTTC. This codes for CAISESPFRSGANVLTF.

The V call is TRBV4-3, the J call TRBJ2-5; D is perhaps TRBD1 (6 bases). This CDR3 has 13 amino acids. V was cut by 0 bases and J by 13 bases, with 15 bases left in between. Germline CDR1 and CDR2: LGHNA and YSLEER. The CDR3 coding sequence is TGCGCCAGCAGCCAAGAAGGGGGTAAGACACGGTACTTC. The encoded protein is CASSQEGGKTRYF.

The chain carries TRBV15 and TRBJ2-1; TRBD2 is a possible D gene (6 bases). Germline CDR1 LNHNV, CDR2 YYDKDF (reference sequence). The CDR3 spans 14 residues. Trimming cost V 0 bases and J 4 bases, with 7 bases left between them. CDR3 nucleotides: TGTGCCACCAGCAGAGACAGCGGGTACAATGAGCAGTTCTTC. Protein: CATSRDSGYNEQFF.

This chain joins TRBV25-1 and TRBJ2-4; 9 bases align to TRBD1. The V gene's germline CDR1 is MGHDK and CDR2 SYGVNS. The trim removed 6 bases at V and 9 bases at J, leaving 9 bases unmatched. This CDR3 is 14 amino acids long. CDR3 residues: CASRQGQGHGIQYF. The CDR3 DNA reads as TGTGCCAGCAGGCAGGGACAGGGTCACGGCATTCAGTACTTC.

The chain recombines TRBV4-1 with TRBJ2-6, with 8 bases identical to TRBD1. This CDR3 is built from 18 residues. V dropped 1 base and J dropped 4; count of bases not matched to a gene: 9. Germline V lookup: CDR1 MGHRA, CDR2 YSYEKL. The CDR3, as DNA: TGCGCCAGCAGCCAAGGGGCCAGGGGGCCGAGGGGGGCCAACGTCCTGACTTTC. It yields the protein CASSQGARGPRGANVLTF.

DNA of the CDR3: TGTGCCAGCAGCCAAGCCGGGACTAGCGGGGGGGCCTACAATGAGCAGTTCTTC. Protein: CASSQAGTSGGAYNEQFF. This chain joins TRBV4-2 and TRBJ2-1; TRBD2 matches 16 bases. V was clipped by 1 base and J by 2 bases; unmatched bases: 2. Germline-derived CDR1 and CDR2 are LGHNA and YNFKEQ. The CDR3 totals 18 residues.

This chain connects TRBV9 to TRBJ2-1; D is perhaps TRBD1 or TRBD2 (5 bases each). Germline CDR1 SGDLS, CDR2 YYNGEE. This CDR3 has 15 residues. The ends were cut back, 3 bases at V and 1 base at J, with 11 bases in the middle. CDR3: CASSAGDGSYNEQFF. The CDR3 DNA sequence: TGTGCCAGCAGCGCCGGGGACGGGTCCTACAATGAGCAGTTCTTC.